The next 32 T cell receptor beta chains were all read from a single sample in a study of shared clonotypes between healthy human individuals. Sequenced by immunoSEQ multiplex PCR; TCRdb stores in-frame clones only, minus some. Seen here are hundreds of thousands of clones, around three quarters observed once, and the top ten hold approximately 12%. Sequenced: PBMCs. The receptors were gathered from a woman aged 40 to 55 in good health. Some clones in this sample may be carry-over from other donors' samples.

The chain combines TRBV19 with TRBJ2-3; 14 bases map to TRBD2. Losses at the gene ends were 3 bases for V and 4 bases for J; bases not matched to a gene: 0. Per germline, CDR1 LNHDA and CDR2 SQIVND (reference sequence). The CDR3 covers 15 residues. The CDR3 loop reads CASSMTSGRADTQYF. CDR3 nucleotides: TGTGCCAGTAGTATGACTAGCGGGAGGGCAGATACGCAGTATTTT.

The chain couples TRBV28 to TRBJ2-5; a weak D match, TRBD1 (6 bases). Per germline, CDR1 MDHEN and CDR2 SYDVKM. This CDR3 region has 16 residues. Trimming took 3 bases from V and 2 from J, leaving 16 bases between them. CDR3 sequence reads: CASSFFSGVRQETQYF. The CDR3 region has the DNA TGTGCCAGCAGTTTCTTCTCAGGGGTTCGTCAAGAGACCCAGTACTTC.

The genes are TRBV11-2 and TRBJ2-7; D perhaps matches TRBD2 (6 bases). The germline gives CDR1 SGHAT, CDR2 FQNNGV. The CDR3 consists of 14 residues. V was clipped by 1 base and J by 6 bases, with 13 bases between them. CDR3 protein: CASSLVGVGLEQYF. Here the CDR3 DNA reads TGTGCCAGCAGCTTAGTAGGAGTGGGACTCGAGCAGTACTTC.

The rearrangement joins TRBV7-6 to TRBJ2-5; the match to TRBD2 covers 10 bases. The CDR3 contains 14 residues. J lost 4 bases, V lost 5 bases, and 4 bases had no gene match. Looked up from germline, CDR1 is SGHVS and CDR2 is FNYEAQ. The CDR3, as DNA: TGTGCCAGCAGCCTCCGGACTAGCGGAGAGACCCAGTACTTC. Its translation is CASSLRTSGETQYF.

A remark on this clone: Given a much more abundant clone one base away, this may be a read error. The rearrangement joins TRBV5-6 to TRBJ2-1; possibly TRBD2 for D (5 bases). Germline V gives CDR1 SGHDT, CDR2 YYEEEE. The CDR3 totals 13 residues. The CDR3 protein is CGSSPGLNNEQFF. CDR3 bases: TGTGGCAGCAGCCCTGGACTGAACAATGAGCAGTTCTTC.

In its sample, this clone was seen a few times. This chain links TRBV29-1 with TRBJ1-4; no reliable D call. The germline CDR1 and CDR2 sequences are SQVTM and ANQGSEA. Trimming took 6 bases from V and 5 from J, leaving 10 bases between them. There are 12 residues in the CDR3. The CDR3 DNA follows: TGCAGCGTATGGGGTGGGAATGAAAAACTGTTTTTT. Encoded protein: CSVWGGNEKLFF.

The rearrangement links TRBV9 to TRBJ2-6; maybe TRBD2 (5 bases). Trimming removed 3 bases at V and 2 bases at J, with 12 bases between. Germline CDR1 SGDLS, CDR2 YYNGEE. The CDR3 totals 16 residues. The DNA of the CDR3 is TGTGCCAGCAGCGCCGTTGGAGGTACTGGGGCCAACGTCCTGACTTTC. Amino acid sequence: CASSAVGGTGANVLTF.

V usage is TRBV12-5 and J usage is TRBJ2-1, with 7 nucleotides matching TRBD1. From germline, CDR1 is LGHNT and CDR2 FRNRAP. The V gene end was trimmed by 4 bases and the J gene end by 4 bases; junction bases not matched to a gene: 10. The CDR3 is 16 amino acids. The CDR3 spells CASGSKTGWQYNEQFF. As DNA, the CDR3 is TGTGCTAGTGGTTCGAAGACAGGGTGGCAATACAATGAGCAGTTCTTC.

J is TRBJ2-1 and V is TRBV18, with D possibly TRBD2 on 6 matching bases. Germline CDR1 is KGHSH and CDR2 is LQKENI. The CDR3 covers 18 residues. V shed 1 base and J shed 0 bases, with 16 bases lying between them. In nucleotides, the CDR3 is TGTGCCAGCTCACCACTTATCCAGGGAGGAGGCTCCTACAATGAGCAGTTCTTC. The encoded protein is CASSPLIQGGGSYNEQFF.

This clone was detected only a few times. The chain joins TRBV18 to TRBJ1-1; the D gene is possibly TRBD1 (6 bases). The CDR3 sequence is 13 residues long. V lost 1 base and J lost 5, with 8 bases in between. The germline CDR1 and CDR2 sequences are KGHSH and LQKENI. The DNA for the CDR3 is TGTGCCAGCTCACCACGACAGGAGACTGAAGCTTTCTTT. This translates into CASSPRQETEAFF.

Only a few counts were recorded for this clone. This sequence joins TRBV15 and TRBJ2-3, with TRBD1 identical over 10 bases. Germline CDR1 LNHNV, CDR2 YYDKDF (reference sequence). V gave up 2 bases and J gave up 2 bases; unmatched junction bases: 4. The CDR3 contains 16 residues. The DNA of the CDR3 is TGTGCCACCAGCAGATGGACAGGGGGTTTCACAGATACGCAGTATTTT. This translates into CATSRWTGGFTDTQYF.

The CDR3 reads CASSGERAGNEQFF. The CDR3 bases are TGTGCCAGCTCGGGGGAGCGGGCGGGCAATGAGCAGTTCTTC. The genes are TRBV18 and TRBJ2-1, with D possibly being TRBD2 (6 bases). The V gene lost 6 bases and the J gene lost 6 bases, with 15 bases spanning the gap. The CDR3 runs to 14 residues. The germline CDR1 and CDR2 sequences are KGHSH and LQKENI.

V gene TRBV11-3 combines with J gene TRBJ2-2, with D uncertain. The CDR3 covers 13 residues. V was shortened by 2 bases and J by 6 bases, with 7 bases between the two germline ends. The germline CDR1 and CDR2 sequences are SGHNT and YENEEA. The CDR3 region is CASSLSSAGELFF. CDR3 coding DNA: TGTGCCAGCAGCTTATCGAGCGCCGGGGAGCTGTTTTTT.

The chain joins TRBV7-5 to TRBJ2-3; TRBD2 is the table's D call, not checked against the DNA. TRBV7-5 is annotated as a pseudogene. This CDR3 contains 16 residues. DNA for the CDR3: TGTGCCAGAAGAATTCGCGGGAGCTCAAGCACAGATACGCAGTATTTT. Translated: CARRIRGSSSTDTQYF.

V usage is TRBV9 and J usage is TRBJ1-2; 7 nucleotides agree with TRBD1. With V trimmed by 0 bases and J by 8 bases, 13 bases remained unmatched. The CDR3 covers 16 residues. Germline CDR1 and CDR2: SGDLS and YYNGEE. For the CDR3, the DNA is TGTGCCAGCAGCGTAGGGACAGGAGGATTTTGGGGCGGCTACACCTTC. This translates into CASSVGTGGFWGGYTF.

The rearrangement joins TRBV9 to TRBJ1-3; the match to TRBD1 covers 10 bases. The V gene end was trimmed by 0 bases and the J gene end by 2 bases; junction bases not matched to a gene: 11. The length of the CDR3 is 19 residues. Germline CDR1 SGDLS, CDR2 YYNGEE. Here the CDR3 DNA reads TGTGCCAGCAGCGTAGAGGGACAGGGGAAACCAAGCCCTGGAAACACCATATATTTT. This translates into CASSVEGQGKPSPGNTIYF.

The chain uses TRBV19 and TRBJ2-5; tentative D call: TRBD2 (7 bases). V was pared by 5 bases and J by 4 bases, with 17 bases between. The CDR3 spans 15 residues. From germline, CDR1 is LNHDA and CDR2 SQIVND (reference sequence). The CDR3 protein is CASSSGAGVGETQYF. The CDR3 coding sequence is TGTGCCAGTAGTTCGGGGGCGGGAGTAGGAGAGACCCAGTACTTC.

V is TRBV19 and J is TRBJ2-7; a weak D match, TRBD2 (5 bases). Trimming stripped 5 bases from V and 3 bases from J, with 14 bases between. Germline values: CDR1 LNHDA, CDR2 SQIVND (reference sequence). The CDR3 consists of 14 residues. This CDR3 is CASSPRGSNYEQYF. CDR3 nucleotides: TGTGCCAGTAGTCCCCGGGGTTCCAACTACGAGCAGTACTTC.

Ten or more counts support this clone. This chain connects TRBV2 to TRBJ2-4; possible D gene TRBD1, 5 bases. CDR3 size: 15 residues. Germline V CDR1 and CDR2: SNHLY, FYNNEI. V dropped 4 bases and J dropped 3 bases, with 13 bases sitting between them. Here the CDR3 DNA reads TGTGCCAGCAGTGGGACAAACGCCCTCAAAAACATTCAGTACTTC. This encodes CASSGTNALKNIQYF.

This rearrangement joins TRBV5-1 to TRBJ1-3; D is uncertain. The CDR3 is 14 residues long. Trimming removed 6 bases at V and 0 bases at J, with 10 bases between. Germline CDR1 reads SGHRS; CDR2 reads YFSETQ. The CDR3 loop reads CASIATPSGNTIYF. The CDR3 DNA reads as TGCGCCAGCATCGCGACACCCTCTGGAAACACCATATATTTT.

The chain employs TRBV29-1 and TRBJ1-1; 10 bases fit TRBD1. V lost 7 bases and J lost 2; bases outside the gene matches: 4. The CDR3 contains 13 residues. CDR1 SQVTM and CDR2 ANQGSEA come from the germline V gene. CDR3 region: CSASTGGNTEAFF. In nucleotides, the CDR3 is TGCAGCGCGTCGACAGGGGGCAACACTGAAGCTTTCTTT.

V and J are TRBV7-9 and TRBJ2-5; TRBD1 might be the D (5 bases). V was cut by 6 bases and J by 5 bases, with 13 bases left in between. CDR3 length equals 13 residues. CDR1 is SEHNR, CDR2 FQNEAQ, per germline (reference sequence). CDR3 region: CASSLSRAETQYF. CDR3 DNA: TGTGCCAGCAGTTTATCCAGGGCGGAGACCCAGTACTTC.

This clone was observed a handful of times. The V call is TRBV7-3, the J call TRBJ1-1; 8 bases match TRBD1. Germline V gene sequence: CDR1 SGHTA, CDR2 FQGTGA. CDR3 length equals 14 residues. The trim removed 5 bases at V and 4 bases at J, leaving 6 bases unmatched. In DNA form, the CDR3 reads TGTGCCAGCAGCCCAACAGGGGGTAGCACTGAAGCTTTCTTT. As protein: CASSPTGGSTEAFF.

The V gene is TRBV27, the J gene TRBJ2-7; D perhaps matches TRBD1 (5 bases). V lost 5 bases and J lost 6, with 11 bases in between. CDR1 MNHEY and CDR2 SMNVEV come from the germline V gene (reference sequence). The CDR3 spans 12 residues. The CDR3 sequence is CASSTQGFEQYF. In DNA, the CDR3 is TGTGCCAGCAGTACTCAGGGTTTCGAGCAGTACTTC.

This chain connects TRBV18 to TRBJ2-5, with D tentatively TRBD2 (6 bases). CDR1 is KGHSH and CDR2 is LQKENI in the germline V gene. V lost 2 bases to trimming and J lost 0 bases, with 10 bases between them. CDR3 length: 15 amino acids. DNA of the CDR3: TGTGCCAGCTCACCAAGCGGGCAAAACCAAGAGACCCAGTACTTC. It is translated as CASSPSGQNQETQYF.

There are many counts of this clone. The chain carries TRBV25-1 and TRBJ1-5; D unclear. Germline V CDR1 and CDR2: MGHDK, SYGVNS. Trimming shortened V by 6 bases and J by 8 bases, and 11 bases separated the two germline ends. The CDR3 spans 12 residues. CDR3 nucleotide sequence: TGTGCCAGCAGGGCAGGCGAGGAGCCCCAGCATTTT. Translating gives CASRAGEEPQHF.

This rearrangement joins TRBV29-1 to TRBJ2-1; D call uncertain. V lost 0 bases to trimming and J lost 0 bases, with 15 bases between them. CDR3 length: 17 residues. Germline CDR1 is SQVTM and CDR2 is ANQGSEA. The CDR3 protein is CSVEDWYVTSSYNEQFF. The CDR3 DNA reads TGCAGCGTTGAAGATTGGTACGTTACGAGCTCCTACAATGAGCAGTTCTTC.

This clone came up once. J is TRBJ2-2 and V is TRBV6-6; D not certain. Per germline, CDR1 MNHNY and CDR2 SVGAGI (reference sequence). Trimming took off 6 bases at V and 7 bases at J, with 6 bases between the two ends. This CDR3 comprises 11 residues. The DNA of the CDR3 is TGTGCCAGCAGGGGGTACGGGGAGCTGTTTTTT. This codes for CASRGYGELFF.

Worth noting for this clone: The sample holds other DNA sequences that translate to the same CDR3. CDR3 sequence (DNA): TGTGCTGGAGGGCCCAGCGGGAGGGAGCAGTACTTC. Its protein is CAGGPSGREQYF. The chain is built from TRBV11-2 and TRBJ2-7; TRBD2 matches 9 bases. From germline, CDR1 is SGHAT and CDR2 FQNNGV. CDR3 length: 12 amino acids.

CDR3 coding DNA: TGCGCCAGCAGCCAAGATCAGGGTGTCCACAATGAGCAGTTCTTC. Protein: CASSQDQGVHNEQFF. The chain is built from TRBV4-3 and TRBJ2-1; maybe TRBD1 (5 bases). The CDR3 runs 15 residues. Germline values: CDR1 LGHNA, CDR2 YSLEER. Deletions cut 0 bases from V and 5 bases from J, with 11 bases between.

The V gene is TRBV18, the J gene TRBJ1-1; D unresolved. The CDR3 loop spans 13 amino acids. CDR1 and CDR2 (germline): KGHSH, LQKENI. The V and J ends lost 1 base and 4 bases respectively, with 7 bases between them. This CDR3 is CASSPRESTEAFF. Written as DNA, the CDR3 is TGTGCCAGCTCACCACGGGAGAGCACTGAAGCTTTCTTT.

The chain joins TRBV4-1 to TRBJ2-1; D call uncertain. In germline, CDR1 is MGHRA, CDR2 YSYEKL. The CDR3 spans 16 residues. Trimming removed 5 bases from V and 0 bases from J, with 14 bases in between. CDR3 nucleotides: TGCGCCAGCAGCGCCATCAACCTGATCTCCTACAATGAGCAGTTCTTC. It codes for CASSAINLISYNEQFF.